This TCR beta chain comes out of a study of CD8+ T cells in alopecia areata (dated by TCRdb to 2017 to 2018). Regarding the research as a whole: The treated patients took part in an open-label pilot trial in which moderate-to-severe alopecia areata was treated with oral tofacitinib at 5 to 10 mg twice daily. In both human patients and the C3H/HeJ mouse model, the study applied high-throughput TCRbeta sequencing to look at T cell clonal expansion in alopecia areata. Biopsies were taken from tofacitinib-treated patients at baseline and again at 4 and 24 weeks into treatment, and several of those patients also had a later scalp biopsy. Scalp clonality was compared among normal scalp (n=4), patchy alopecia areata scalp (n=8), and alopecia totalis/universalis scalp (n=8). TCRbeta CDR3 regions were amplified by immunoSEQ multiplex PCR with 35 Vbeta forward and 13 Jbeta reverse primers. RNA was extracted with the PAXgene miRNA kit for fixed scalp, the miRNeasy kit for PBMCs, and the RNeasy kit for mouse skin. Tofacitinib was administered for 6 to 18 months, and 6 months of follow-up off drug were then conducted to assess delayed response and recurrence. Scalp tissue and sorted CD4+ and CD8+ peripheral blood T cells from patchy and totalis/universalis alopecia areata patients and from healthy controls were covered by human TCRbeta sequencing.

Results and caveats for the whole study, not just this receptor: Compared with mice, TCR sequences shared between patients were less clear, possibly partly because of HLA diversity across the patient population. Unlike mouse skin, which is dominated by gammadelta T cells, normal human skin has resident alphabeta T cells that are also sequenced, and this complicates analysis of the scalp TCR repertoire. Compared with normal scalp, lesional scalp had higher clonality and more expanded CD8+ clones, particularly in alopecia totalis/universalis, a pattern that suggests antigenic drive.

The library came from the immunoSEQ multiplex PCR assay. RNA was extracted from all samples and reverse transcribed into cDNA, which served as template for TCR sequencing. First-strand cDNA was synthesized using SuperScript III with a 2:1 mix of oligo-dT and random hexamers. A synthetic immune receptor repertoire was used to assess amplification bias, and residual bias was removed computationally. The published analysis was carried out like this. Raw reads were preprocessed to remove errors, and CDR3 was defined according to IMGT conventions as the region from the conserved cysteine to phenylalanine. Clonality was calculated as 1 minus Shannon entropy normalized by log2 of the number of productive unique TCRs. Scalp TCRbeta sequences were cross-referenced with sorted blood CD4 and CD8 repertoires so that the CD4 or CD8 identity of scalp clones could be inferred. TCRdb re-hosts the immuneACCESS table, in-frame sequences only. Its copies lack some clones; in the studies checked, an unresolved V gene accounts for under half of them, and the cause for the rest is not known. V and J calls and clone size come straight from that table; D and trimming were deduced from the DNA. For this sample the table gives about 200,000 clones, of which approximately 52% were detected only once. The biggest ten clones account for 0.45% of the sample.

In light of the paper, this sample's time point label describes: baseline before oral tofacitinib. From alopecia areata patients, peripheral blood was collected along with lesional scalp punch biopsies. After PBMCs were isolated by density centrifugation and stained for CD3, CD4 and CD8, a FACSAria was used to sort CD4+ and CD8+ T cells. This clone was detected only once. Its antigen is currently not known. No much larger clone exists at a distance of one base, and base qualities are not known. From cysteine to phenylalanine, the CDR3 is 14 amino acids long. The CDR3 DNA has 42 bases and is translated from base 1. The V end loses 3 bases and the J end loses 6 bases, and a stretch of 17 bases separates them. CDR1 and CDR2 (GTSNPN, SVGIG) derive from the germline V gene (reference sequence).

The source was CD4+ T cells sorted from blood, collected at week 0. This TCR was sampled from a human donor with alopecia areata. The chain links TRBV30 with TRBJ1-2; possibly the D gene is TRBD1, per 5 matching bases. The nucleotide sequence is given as TGTGCCTGGAGCGGTTCAGGGAGAAGGGATGGCTACACCTTC. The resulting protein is CAWSGSGRRDGYTF.